Described below is a single T cell receptor (beta chain) sequence and its context. The data derive from a study of blood T cells in healthy people across ages. PCR was performed a second time for about 7 to 11 cycles using a sample-barcoded 5' primer and a J-beta primer mix. TCRdb called the 5' RACE reads again in MiXCR, with one record for every CDR3 protein. The sample lists fewer than 750,000 distinct CDR3 sequences; around 50% were seen once. The length of the CDR3 is 14 residues. V lost 3 bases to trimming and J lost 9 bases, with 18 bases between them. Germline lookup yields CDR1 DFQATT and CDR2 SNEGSKA (reference sequence).

Sample: blood. The J gene is TRBJ1-5, the V gene TRBV20-1, with unresolved D. The clonotype originates from a man at least 80 years old in good health. CDR3: CSASLGSIPLPQHF. Here the CDR3 DNA reads TGCAGTGCTAGTCTCGGCAGTATCCCTTTGCCCCAGCATTTT.